This entry is about one T cell receptor beta chain. Libraries were prepared by immunoSEQ multiplex PCR; TCRdb keeps only in-frame clonotypes and omits some of them. The data hold fewer than 150,000 clones, with about 95% observed a single time. Deletions cut 0 bases from V and 4 bases from J, with 13 bases between. The germline V gene encodes CDR1 LGHNA and CDR2 YSLEER. The length of the CDR3 is 16 residues. These data are taken from a study of T cell changes during pregnancy in multiple sclerosis. The source material was peripheral blood, sampled after pregnancy. V and J are TRBV4-3 and TRBJ2-1; D is unresolved. The TCR sequence derives from a female donor with multiple sclerosis, enrolled in a pregnancy study. CDR3: CASSQENHPRYNEQFF. The CDR3 bases are TGCGCCAGCAGCCAAGAGAACCACCCGCGGTACAATGAGCAGTTCTTC.